Sequencing of this T cell receptor beta chain was carried out in a study of cytomegalovirus exposure and HLA in healthy donors. Germline loops: CDR1 ENHRY, CDR2 SYGVKD. The CDR3 runs to 14 residues. V lost 4 bases and J lost 6; bases outside the gene matches: 4. The PCR employed 60 Vbeta primers together with 13 Jbeta primers. This table comes from immunoSEQ multiplex PCR, and its TCRdb copy is limited to in-frame clones, with some not included. Among 150,000 to 180,000 clones listed, 85% were seen once. This sequence joins TRBV10-3 and TRBJ2-1, with 9 bases that match TRBD1. What was sequenced was PBMCs. The sequence derives from a woman younger than 35 in good health and CMV-seronegative. The CDR3 region has the DNA TGTGCCATCAGTGGGGACAGGGTAGGCAATGAGCAGTTCTTC. Protein product: CAISGDRVGNEQFF.